The clone carrying this TCR beta chain was recorded once. Source study methods: Reference gene primer amplification yielded estimated nucleated cell counts. Measured with immunoSEQ multiplex PCR; TCRdb has only the in-frame clones, and not every one. V, J and clone size are taken as reported in that table, and D and trimming were inferred from the DNA itself. The sample shows 140,000 to 150,000 clones, about 89% of them seen only once. The data were taken from a study of blood T cell repertoires in COVID-19. Across the study: PBMCs, B-cell-depleted T cells, or T cells provided the cDNA or gDNA that made up the material.

V shed 0 bases, J shed 6 bases, and the junction held 11 bases outside the gene matches. CDR3 length: 17 amino acids. Germline CDR1 SGDLS, CDR2 YYNGEE. V and J are TRBV9 and TRBJ2-2; 7 nucleotides match TRBD2. The sample comprised peripheral blood. This receptor was obtained from a man aged 60-69 years with active or convalescent COVID-19. CDR3 region: CASSVAPGGELSGELFF. The CDR3 nucleotides read TGTGCCAGCAGCGTAGCCCCTGGGGGGGAGTTATCCGGGGAGCTGTTTTTT. Filled out from reference TRBV9 and TRBJ2-2, the complete variable domain reads DSGVTQTPKHLITATGQRVTLRCSPRSGDLSVYWYQQSLDQGLQFLIQYYNGEERAKGNILERFSAQQFPDLHSELNLSSLELGDSALYFCASSVAPGGELSGELFFGEGSRLTVL.